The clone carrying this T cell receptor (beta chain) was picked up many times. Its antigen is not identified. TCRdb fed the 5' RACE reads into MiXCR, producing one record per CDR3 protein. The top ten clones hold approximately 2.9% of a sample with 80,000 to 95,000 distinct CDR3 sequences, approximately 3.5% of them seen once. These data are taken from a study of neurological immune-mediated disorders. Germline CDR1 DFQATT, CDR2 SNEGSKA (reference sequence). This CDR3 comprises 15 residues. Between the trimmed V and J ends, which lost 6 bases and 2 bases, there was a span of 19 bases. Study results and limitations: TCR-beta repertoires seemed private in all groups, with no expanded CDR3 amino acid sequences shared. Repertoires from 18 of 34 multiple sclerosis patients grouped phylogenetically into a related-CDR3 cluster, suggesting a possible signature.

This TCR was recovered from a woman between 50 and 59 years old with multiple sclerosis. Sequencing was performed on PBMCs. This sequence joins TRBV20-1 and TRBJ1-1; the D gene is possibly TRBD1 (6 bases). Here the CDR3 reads CSAQRVGGSNTEAFF. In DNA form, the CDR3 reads TGCAGTGCCCAGAGAGTTGGGGGCAGTAACACTGAAGCTTTCTTT.